A single sample is the source of the 13 T cell receptor beta chains below, sequenced in a study of response to subunit inactivated influenza vaccine. From the RT-PCR reads, TCRdb called clonotypes with MiXCR, one entry per CDR3 protein. The profile shows about 540,000 distinct CDR3 sequences, roughly 23% of them singletons. These records were also assigned to another study, of T cells expressing NK-cell markers. That work adds: UMIs were included in TCR beta cDNA generated by 5'RACE template switching.

Sequenced material: CD4+ T cells sorted from PBMCs, taken roughly 12 days after vaccination. The receptor set was obtained from a man in his fifties or sixties who received an inactivated influenza vaccine.

This rearrangement joins TRBV20-1 to TRBJ2-3; the D is unclear. V was pared by 2 bases and J by 5 bases, with 5 bases between. The V gene's germline CDR1 is DFQATT and CDR2 SNEGSKA (reference sequence). The CDR3 is made up of 11 amino acids. CDR3 region: CSARLRDTQYF. The CDR3 coding sequence is TGCAGTGCTAGACTCCGAGATACGCAGTATTTT.

This clonotype has a handful of counts. The chain is built from TRBV4-3 and TRBJ2-1, with TRBD2 identical over 11 bases. Germline-derived CDR1 and CDR2 are LGHNA and YSLEER. The CDR3 contains 16 residues. The ends lost 3 bases at V and 4 bases at J; junction bases unmatched: 5. CDR3 bases: TGCGCCAGCAGCCAGGACGGGACTAGCGGTTACAATGAGCAGTTCTTC. Protein: CASSQDGTSGYNEQFF.

In this sample, this clonotype turned up a few times. The J gene is TRBJ1-2, the V gene TRBV2; tentative D call: TRBD1 (5 bases). Germline V CDR1 and CDR2: SNHLY, FYNNEI. The CDR3 loop spans 13 amino acids. The V and J ends lost 8 bases and 1 base respectively, with 11 bases between them. CDR3 sequence reads: CASEQDLNYGYTF. The CDR3 bases are TGTGCCAGCGAACAGGACCTTAACTATGGCTACACCTTC.

The chain is built from TRBV7-9 and TRBJ2-5; 9 positions agree with TRBD2. Trimming took 4 bases from V and 0 from J; bases not matched to a gene: 9. The length of the CDR3 is 17 residues. Germline V CDR1 and CDR2: SEHNR, FQNEAQ (reference sequence). The CDR3 DNA reads TGTGCCAGCAGCTCGCCGAGACTAGCGGAGTACCAAGAGACCCAGTACTTC. Translation: CASSSPRLAEYQETQYF.

The CDR3 region has the DNA TGTGCCAGCAGCTTTGGACTAGCGGGAGGAACCTACGAGCAGTACTTC. It yields the protein CASSFGLAGGTYEQYF. The chain joins TRBV7-9 to TRBJ2-7; 14 positions agree with TRBD2. V was clipped by 3 bases and J by 2 bases; unmatched bases: 3. Germline lookup yields CDR1 SEHNR and CDR2 FQNEAQ (reference sequence). This CDR3 has 16 amino acids. Drawing the rest from reference TRBV7-9 and TRBJ2-7, the complete variable domain is DTGVSQNPRHKITKRGQNVTFRCDPISEHNRLYWYRQTLGQGPEFLTYFQNEAQLEKSRLLSDRFSAERPKGSFSTLEIQRTEQGDSAMYLCASSFGLAGGTYEQYFGPGTRLTVT.

Only a few counts were recorded for this clonotype. The V call is TRBV21-1, the J call TRBJ2-3; TRBD2, as called in the table, went unchecked against the DNA. TRBV21-1 is noted as a pseudogene. The CDR3 sequence is 18 residues long. The CDR3 loop is CASSGPHVAGGLEDTQYF. The CDR3 nucleotides are TGTGCCAGCAGCGGACCCCATGTAGCGGGGGGGCTTGAAGATACGCAGTATTTT.

This clonotype was seen a few times. This sequence joins TRBV6-2 or TRBV6-3 and TRBJ1-5; possibly TRBD1 for D (6 bases). Trimming pared 4 bases from V and 0 bases from J, leaving 19 bases between. The CDR3 runs to 18 residues. CDR1 and CDR2 (germline): MNHEY, SVGEGT. CDR3 in DNA: TGTGCCAGCAGTTCCGACCGGACAGTCGGATATAGCAATCAGCCCCAGCATTTT. This sequence encodes CASSSDRTVGYSNQPQHF.

The table lists this clonotype with many counts. CDR3 coding DNA: TGCAGTGCTGACGGGACTAGCGGGGGAGATACGCAGTATTTT. It is translated as CSADGTSGGDTQYF. J is TRBJ2-3 and V is TRBV20-1; 14 nucleotides align to TRBD2. The V gene's germline CDR1 is DFQATT and CDR2 SNEGSKA (reference sequence). The CDR3 covers 14 residues. V dropped 5 bases and J dropped 5; count of bases not matched to a gene: 3.

The chain couples TRBV6-1 to TRBJ2-3, with 9 bases lining up with TRBD1. J was trimmed by 3 bases and V by 3 bases; bases with no gene match: 4. The CDR3 spans 15 residues. CDR1 and CDR2 (germline): MNHNS, SASEGT. CDR3 in DNA: TGTGCCAGCAGTGACCGGGACAGGGTTACAGATACGCAGTATTTT. Amino acid sequence: CASSDRDRVTDTQYF.

A few counts support this clonotype. The CDR3 here is CASRLRASIHSYEQYF. The CDR3 DNA reads as TGTGCCAGCAGACTACGGGCCTCGATCCACTCCTACGAGCAGTACTTC. This rearrangement joins TRBV6-1 to TRBJ2-7; D unclear. The CDR3 is 16 residues long. Germline V lookup: CDR1 MNHNS, CDR2 SASEGT. V was cut by 6 bases and J by 0 bases, with 18 bases left in between.

Only a few counts were recorded for this clonotype. The chain combines TRBV20-1 with TRBJ2-5, with unresolved D. Germline CDR1 is DFQATT and CDR2 is SNEGSKA (reference sequence). The V end was cut by 0 bases, the J end by 5 bases, with 4 bases between. The CDR3 covers 11 residues. In DNA form, the CDR3 reads TGCAGTGCTAGAGATGTCGAGACCCAGTACTTC. It specifies CSARDVETQYF.

The V and J genes are TRBV4-2 and TRBJ2-1; the D is unclear. Trimming pared 3 bases from V and 3 bases from J, leaving 12 bases between. The CDR3 length is 15 residues. CDR1 and CDR2 from the germline V gene are LGHNA and YNFKEQ. In DNA form, the CDR3 reads TGTGCCAGCAGCCACCGGCAAAACGACTACAATGAGCAGTTCTTC. This codes for CASSHRQNDYNEQFF.

The J gene is TRBJ2-4, the V gene TRBV5-1; D might be TRBD1 (5 bases). The CDR3 is made up of 15 amino acids. CDR1 SGHRS and CDR2 YFSETQ come from the germline V gene. Trimming removed 0 bases at V and 7 bases at J, with 14 bases between. CDR3 in DNA: TGCGCCAGCAGCTTGGATGGGGCACCAAGGAACATTCAGTACTTC. Translating gives CASSLDGAPRNIQYF. Supplemented by reference TRBV5-1 and TRBJ2-4, the full variable domain reads KAGVTQTPRYLIKTRGQQVTLSCSPISGHRSVSWYQQTPGQGLQFLFEYFSETQRNKGNFPGRFSGRQFSNSRSEMNVSTLELGDSALYLCASSLDGAPRNIQYFGAGTRLSVL.